A single sample gave rise to the 32 T cell receptor beta chains below, sequenced in a study of T cell clonality in common variable immunodeficiency. Assay used: immunoSEQ multiplex PCR; TCRdb lists only in-frame clones, some missing. This sample carries 55,000 or so clones, none of them present only once. Material: peripheral blood mononuclear cells. These TCRs come from a person between 18 and 75 years old in good health.

In its sample, this clone was seen many times. The CDR3 end falls 3 residues outside the read, so it is completed with the germline J gene. This chain links TRBV5-6 with TRBJ2-3; TRBD1 matches at 7 bases. The junction had 8 bases not matched to a gene; V was cut back by 4 bases and J by 6 bases. Germline-derived CDR1 and CDR2 are SGHDT and YYEEEE. The CDR3 totals 14 residues. CDR3 bases read: TGTGCCAGCAGCCAGACAGGGCTTGCCGATACG. It is translated as CASSQTGLADT. The CDR3 in its entirety is CASSQTGLADTQYF. The full variable domain, its missing parts supplied by reference TRBV5-6 and TRBJ2-3, is DAGVTQSPTHLIKTRGQQVTLRCSPKSGHDTVSWYQQALGQGPQFIFQYYEEEERQRGNFPDRFSGHQFPNYSSELNVNALLLGDSALYLCASSQTGLADTQYFGPGTRLTVL.

This clone was recorded at least ten times. The read ends 3 residues shy of where the CDR3 ends; the end is completed using the germline J gene. This rearrangement joins TRBV10-3 to TRBJ1-5; D ambiguous. V dropped 6 bases and J dropped 0 bases, with 6 bases sitting between them. CDR1 and CDR2 (germline): ENHRY, SYGVKD. The CDR3 runs to 13 residues. The CDR3 DNA, read in part, is TGTGCCATCAGGGAGCGTAGCAATCAGCCC. This gives the protein CAIRERSNQP. The full CDR3 reads CAIRERSNQPQHF.

The sample holds many counts of this clone. The CDR3 is cut off 3 residues early in the read; its end comes from the germline J gene. V and J are TRBV30 and TRBJ2-7; D not resolved. The V gene lost 3 bases and the J gene lost 5 bases, with 11 bases spanning the gap. CDR1 GTSNPN and CDR2 SVGIG come from the germline V gene (reference sequence). This CDR3 is 12 amino acids long. This CDR3 reads CAWSLTNNEQYF. The CDR3 DNA, read in part, is TGTGCCTGGAGCCTCACTAACAACGAG.

This clone occurred many times. The sequenced part of the CDR3 DNA is TGTGCCAGCAGCTCAACTAGCGGGGGGTCGTACAATGAG. Protein: CASSSTSGGSYNE. The whole CDR3 protein is CASSSTSGGSYNEQFF. The chain joins TRBV28 to TRBJ2-1; TRBD2 agrees at 12 bases. From the germline J gene comes the end of the CDR3, since the read stops 3 residues before it. The germline CDR1 and CDR2 sequences are MDHEN and SYDVKM. This CDR3 has 16 residues. V was clipped by 6 bases and J by 4 bases; unmatched bases: 7.

This clone was seen ten or more times. The read halts 3 residues ahead of the CDR3 end, with the missing end drawn from the germline J gene. This rearrangement joins TRBV5-1 to TRBJ1-1; 7 bases fit TRBD1. Losses at the gene ends were 3 bases for V and 3 bases for J; bases not matched to a gene: 2. The CDR3 is made up of 13 amino acids. From germline, CDR1 is SGHRS and CDR2 YFSETQ. CDR3 bases read: TGCGCCAGCAGCTCGCAGGGGGACACTGAA. Protein product: CASSSQGDTE. The whole CDR3 sequence is CASSSQGDTEAFF.

This clone appeared many times. The read ends 3 residues before the CDR3 terminus; that terminus is restored from the germline J gene. V gene TRBV5-4 combines with J gene TRBJ2-5; the match to TRBD1 covers 7 bases. This CDR3 has 14 amino acids. V dropped 9 bases and J dropped 4; count of bases not matched to a gene: 12. In germline, CDR1 is SGHNT, CDR2 YYREEE (reference sequence). CDR3 protein: CATRQGQLSETQYF. The CDR3 bases that were read are TGTGCCACCCGGCAGGGACAGTTGTCAGAGACC. Filled out from reference TRBV5-4 and TRBJ2-5, the complete variable domain reads ETGVTQSPTHLIKTRGQQVTLRCSSQSGHNTVSWYQQALGQGPQFIFQYYREEENGRGNFPPRFSGLQFPNYSSELNVNALELDDSALYLCATRQGQLSETQYFGPGTRLLVL.

This clone was detected ten times or more. The read falls 3 residues short of the CDR3 end, and the missing part is taken from the germline J gene. V and J are TRBV2 and TRBJ2-1; 9 positions match TRBD2. The V and J ends lost 2 bases and 7 bases, in that order; junction bases with no gene match: 6. The CDR3 totals 15 residues. Germline V gene sequence: CDR1 SNHLY, CDR2 FYNNEI. Partial CDR3 DNA: TGTGCCAGCAGTGAATGGCTAGCGGGGAATAATGAG. Amino acids: CASSEWLAGNNE. The full CDR3 reads CASSEWLAGNNEQFF.

This clone was seen many times. Read sequence stops 3 residues before the CDR3 end, and the germline J gene provides the missing end. The chain employs TRBV10-1 and TRBJ2-4; D not certain. V lost 3 bases and J 7 bases, leaving 10 bases between the germline ends. CDR3 length: 13 residues. Per germline, CDR1 WNHNN and CDR2 SYGVQD (reference sequence). This CDR3 reads CASSEPGSNIQYF. The sequenced CDR3 bases are TGCGCCAGCAGTGAACCAGGTTCGAACATT.

This clone was counted a few times. The DNA ends 3 residues before the CDR3 does, and the rest of the CDR3 is filled in from the germline J gene. The J gene is TRBJ1-1, the V gene TRBV18; 9 bases match TRBD1. The CDR3 is 17 residues long. The V gene's germline CDR1 is KGHSH and CDR2 LQKENI. The V segment lost 6 bases and the J segment 4 bases; nucleotides outside the gene matches: 15. Partial CDR3 DNA: TGTGCCAGCTCGCCAGAACAGGGGGCTAGGGTTGGCACTGAA. Translating it yields CASSPEQGARVGTE. The entire CDR3 is CASSPEQGARVGTEAFF. Together with reference TRBV18 and TRBJ1-1, the CDR3 gives the full variable domain: NAGVMQNPRHLVRRRGQEARLRCSPMKGHSHVYWYRQLPEEGLKFMVYLQKENIIDESGMPKERFSAEFPKEGPSILRIQQVVRGDSAAYFCASSPEQGARVGTEAFFGQGTRLTVV.

A remark on this clone: The sequence runs out 3 residues before the end of the CDR3; the remainder is reconstructed from the germline J gene. The J gene is TRBJ1-6, the V gene TRBV18; D not certain. Germline-derived CDR1 and CDR2 are KGHSH and LQKENI. The V and J ends lost 2 bases and 6 bases respectively, with 20 bases between them. The CDR3 sequence is 18 residues long. CDR3 loop: CASSPRTAGVIPNSPLHF. The sequenced part of the CDR3 DNA is TGTGCCAGCTCACCAAGGACTGCGGGCGTGATTCCTAATTCACCC. Looking up the rest from reference TRBV18 and TRBJ1-6 gives the full variable domain: NAGVMQNPRHLVRRRGQEARLRCSPMKGHSHVYWYRQLPEEGLKFMVYLQKENIIDESGMPKERFSAEFPKEGPSILRIQQVVRGDSAAYFCASSPRTAGVIPNSPLHFGNGTRLTVT.

On this clone itself: The read is 3 residues too short to cover the CDR3 end, so that end is filled in from the germline J gene. The gene calls are TRBV7-9 and TRBJ1-2; D is uncertain. The germline V gene encodes CDR1 SEHNR and CDR2 FQNEAQ (reference sequence). The CDR3 runs 13 residues. CDR3 in amino acids: CASSLETSHDYTF. The sequenced part of the CDR3 DNA is TGTGCCAGCAGCTTAGAAACTAGCCACGAC.

This clone was detected only a few times. The CDR3 extends 3 residues past the end of the read, so its final part is completed from the germline J gene. The chain employs TRBV7-9 and TRBJ1-1; weak D call: TRBD1 (5 bases). This CDR3 region has 14 residues. Germline CDR1 is SEHNR and CDR2 is FQNEAQ (reference sequence). Trimming took off 6 bases at V and 0 bases at J, with 11 bases between the two ends. The sequenced part of the CDR3 DNA is TGTGCCAGCAGAGGAGGGGACTTGAACACTGAA. Translation: CASRGGDLNTE. The full-length CDR3 reads as CASRGGDLNTEAFF.

This clone was detected a few times. The read ends 3 residues shy of where the CDR3 ends; the end is completed using the germline J gene. The chain recombines TRBV6-2 or TRBV6-3 with TRBJ1-5, with D uncertain. CDR3 length equals 15 residues. With 5 bases removed from V and 0 bases from J, the gap between germline ends came to 11 bases. CDR1 MNHEY and CDR2 SVGEGT come from the germline V gene. CDR3: CASSIVTNSNQPQHF. The sequenced part of the CDR3 DNA is TGTGCCAGCAGTATTGTCACTAATAGCAATCAGCCC.

This clone was counted at least ten times. The read comes to an end 3 residues before the CDR3 does, leaving the germline J gene to fill in the end. The rearrangement uses TRBV5-5 and TRBJ2-2; D call uncertain. V was cut by 0 bases and J by 5 bases, with 11 bases left in between. The germline gives CDR1 SGHKS, CDR2 YYEKEE (reference sequence). The CDR3 is made up of 15 amino acids. The sequenced part of the CDR3 DNA is TGTGCCAGCAGCTTGGAACGGGTGCGGACCGGGGAG. This codes for CASSLERVRTGE. The complete CDR3 reads CASSLERVRTGELFF. Together with reference TRBV5-5 and TRBJ2-2, the CDR3 gives the full variable domain: DAGVTQSPTHLIKTRGQQVTLRCSPISGHKSVSWYQQVLGQGPQFIFQYYEKEERGRGNFPDRFSARQFPNYSSELNVNALLLGDSALYLCASSLERVRTGELFFGEGSRLTVL.

This clone was seen ten or more times. The read ends 3 residues shy of where the CDR3 ends; the end is completed using the germline J gene. The rearrangement uses TRBV2 and TRBJ2-7; 12 bases match TRBD2. V was clipped by 8 bases and J by 4 bases; unmatched bases: 6. This CDR3 contains 14 residues. Germline loops: CDR1 SNHLY, CDR2 FYNNEI. This CDR3 is CASGLAGTNYEQYF. The CDR3 DNA, read in part, is TGTGCCAGCGGACTAGCGGGAACAAATTACGAG. Full variable domain (outside the CDR3, taken from reference TRBV2 and TRBJ2-7): EPEVTQTPSHQVTQMGQEVILRCVPISNHLYFYWYRQILGQKVEFLVSFYNNEISEKSEIFDDQFSVERPDGSNFTLKIRSTKLEDSAMYFCASGLAGTNYEQYFGPGTRLTVT.

This clone was recorded many times. The read ends 3 residues shy of where the CDR3 ends; the end is completed using the germline J gene. The rearrangement links TRBV5-1 to TRBJ2-6; D perhaps matches TRBD2 (6 bases). Trimming removed 5 bases from V and 2 bases from J, with 14 bases in between. Germline V gives CDR1 SGHRS, CDR2 YFSETQ. This CDR3 contains 16 residues. CDR3 DNA (partial): TGCGCCAGCAGTCTGGAGGGTACACCTGGGGCCAACGTC. It codes for CASSLEGTPGANV. The whole CDR3 protein reads CASSLEGTPGANVLTF.

This clone was counted many times. The observed sequence ends 3 residues before the CDR3 terminus, with the missing tail filled in from the germline J gene. V gene TRBV10-3 combines with J gene TRBJ1-3; TRBD1 matches 7 bases. Germline V gene lookup returns CDR1 ENHRY and CDR2 SYGVKD. After removal of 5 bases from V and 2 bases from J, the junction contained 6 bases not matched to a gene. The CDR3 has 15 residues. CDR3 DNA, as far as it was read: TGTGCCATCAGTCGCGATCAGGGGGCTGGAAACACC. It is translated as CAISRDQGAGNT. The CDR3 in its entirety is CAISRDQGAGNTIYF.

Comment on this clone: The CDR3 end lies 3 residues beyond the end of the read and is filled in from the germline J gene. This chain connects TRBV10-2 to TRBJ1-3; 8 bases map to TRBD1. The junction had 6 bases not matched to a gene; V was cut back by 4 bases and J by 1 base. CDR3 length equals 16 residues. Germline V gene sequence: CDR1 WSHSY, CDR2 SAAADI. CDR3 loop: CASSGGQGLSGNTIYF. CDR3 DNA, as far as it was read: TGCGCCAGCAGTGGTGGACAGGGTCTTTCTGGAAACACC.

There are many counts of this clone. From the germline J gene comes the end of the CDR3, since the read stops 3 residues before it. The V and J genes are TRBV7-3 and TRBJ2-7; 9 bases agree with TRBD2. The V and J ends lost 5 bases and 3 bases, in that order; junction bases with no gene match: 8. Germline V gives CDR1 SGHTA, CDR2 FQGTGA. The CDR3 extends over 15 amino acids. CDR3 sequence reads: CASSPSVSGSYEQYF. The DNA read from the CDR3 is TGTGCCAGCAGCCCCTCAGTTAGCGGGAGCTACGAG. Full variable domain (rest looked up from reference TRBV7-3 and TRBJ2-7): GAGVSQTPSNKVTEKGKYVELRCDPISGHTALYWYRQSLGQGPEFLIYFQGTGAADDSGLPNDRFFAVRPEGSVSTLKIQRTERGDSAVYLCASSPSVSGSYEQYFGPGTRLTVT.

This clone appeared many times. Sequencing ends 3 residues short of the CDR3 end; the germline J gene provides the rest. The chain has TRBV5-1 and TRBJ1-1; 10 nucleotides agree with TRBD1. The germline CDR1 and CDR2 sequences are SGHRS and YFSETQ. Unmatched junction bases numbered 12, after V lost 8 bases and J lost 5 bases. The CDR3 spans 15 residues. The DNA read from the CDR3 is TGCGCCAGTAGGACAGGGGGGAACGGTAGGACTGAA. Translation: CASRTGGNGRTE. The whole CDR3 protein is CASRTGGNGRTEAFF.

Many counts were recorded for this clone. The read ends 3 residues before the CDR3 terminus; that terminus is restored from the germline J gene. The chain uses TRBV20-1 and TRBJ2-1; 8 bases map to TRBD2. The CDR3 extends over 14 amino acids. V gave up 6 bases and J gave up 4 bases; unmatched junction bases: 8. Germline lookup yields CDR1 DFQATT and CDR2 SNEGSKA (reference sequence). The CDR3 is CSAAVSGVYNEQFF. The DNA read from the CDR3 is TGCAGTGCGGCAGTTAGCGGGGTGTACAATGAG.

This clone occurred many times. The CDR3 is cut off 3 residues early in the read; its end comes from the germline J gene. V usage is TRBV2 and J usage is TRBJ1-2; 7 positions agree with TRBD1. With V trimmed by 7 bases and J by 0 bases, 11 bases remained unmatched. Per the germline V gene, CDR1 is SNHLY and CDR2 is FYNNEI. This CDR3 is 16 amino acids long. CDR3 residues: CASTPDRLWANYGYTF. The CDR3 bases that were read are TGTGCCAGCACCCCGGACAGGCTGTGGGCTAACTATGGC.

This clone was observed at least ten times. The DNA ends 3 residues before the CDR3 does, and the rest of the CDR3 is filled in from the germline J gene. The genes are TRBV7-9 and TRBJ2-1; D might be TRBD1 (7 bases). Germline-derived CDR1 and CDR2 are SEHNR and FQNEAQ (reference sequence). The CDR3 sequence is 14 residues long. Trimming removed 8 bases from V and 4 bases from J, with 15 bases in between. The sequenced CDR3 bases are TGTGCCAGCGTTCAGGGGGGTCTTTACAATGAG. As protein: CASVQGGLYNE. From start to end, the CDR3 is CASVQGGLYNEQFF. The full variable domain, rest sourced from reference TRBV7-9 and TRBJ2-1, is DTGVSQNPRHKITKRGQNVTFRCDPISEHNRLYWYRQTLGQGPEFLTYFQNEAQLEKSRLLSDRFSAERPKGSFSTLEIQRTEQGDSAMYLCASVQGGLYNEQFFGPGTRLTVL.

There are many counts of this clone. The read falls 3 residues short of the CDR3 end, and the missing part is taken from the germline J gene. This chain joins TRBV2 and TRBJ1-2; D possibly corresponds to TRBD1 (5 bases). V was clipped by 2 bases and J by 4 bases, with 11 bases between them. The CDR3 is 14 residues long. Per the germline V gene, CDR1 is SNHLY and CDR2 is FYNNEI. CDR3 residues: CASSERPGGYGYTF. Partial CDR3 DNA: TGTGCCAGCAGTGAACGACCGGGGGGCTATGGC.

In this sample, this clone turned up many times. The read terminates 3 residues before the CDR3 end, so the remaining end is supplied by the germline J gene. The genes are TRBV19 and TRBJ1-4; the D is unclear. With 0 bases removed from V and 4 bases from J, the gap between germline ends came to 9 bases. The CDR3 spans 15 residues. The germline V gene encodes CDR1 LNHDA and CDR2 SQIVND (reference sequence). The CDR3 DNA, read in part, is TGTGCCAGTAGTATAGATGCCCGGGGTAATGAAAAA. Translation gives CASSIDARGNEK. The full-length CDR3 reads as CASSIDARGNEKLFF.

This clone has ten or more counts. The read ends 3 residues before the CDR3 terminus; that terminus is restored from the germline J gene. V is TRBV12-3 or TRBV12-4 and J is TRBJ1-2; the match to TRBD1 covers 7 bases. The J segment lost 2 bases and the V segment lost 3 bases, leaving 3 bases of the junction unmatched. CDR3 size: 14 residues. CDR3 bases read: TGTGCCAGCAGTTTGACAGGGCGAAACTATGGC. It encodes CASSLTGRNYG. The full CDR3 protein reads CASSLTGRNYGYTF.

This clone was observed a handful of times. The missing CDR3 end, 3 residues past where the read stops, is filled in from the germline J gene. The chain recombines TRBV11-1 with TRBJ1-2; 8 nucleotides match TRBD1. This CDR3 comprises 13 residues. The V gene's germline CDR1 is SGHAT and CDR2 FQDESV (reference sequence). V dropped 5 bases and J dropped 5; count of bases not matched to a gene: 4. The part of the CDR3 DNA that was read is TGTGCCAGCAGCCGACAGGGGAGGTATGGC. Translation gives CASSRQGRYG. The full-length CDR3 reads as CASSRQGRYGYTF.

This clone was seen repeatedly, ten times or more. From the germline J gene comes the end of the CDR3, since the read stops 3 residues before it. V and J are TRBV6-1 and TRBJ2-1; D perhaps matches TRBD2 (5 bases). There are 13 residues in the CDR3. Germline CDR1 and CDR2: MNHNS and SASEGT. Trimming shortened V by 4 bases and J by 7 bases, and 11 bases separated the two germline ends. The CDR3 sequence: CASSAERLNEQFF. The sequenced CDR3 bases are TGTGCCAGCAGTGCGGAGCGACTAAATGAG.

Only a few counts were recorded for this clone. The CDR3 extends 3 residues past the end of the read, so its final part is completed from the germline J gene. The rearrangement links TRBV5-1 to TRBJ2-3; perhaps TRBD1 as D (6 bases). Germline-derived CDR1 and CDR2 are SGHRS and YFSETQ. CDR3 size: 15 residues. This chain's CDR3 is CASSLGETGVETQYF. The covered CDR3 bases are TGCGCCAGCAGCTTGGGTGAGACAGGTGTAGAGACG.

The sample holds many counts of this clone. The read terminates 3 residues ahead of where the CDR3 ends, so the germline J gene completes it. The rearrangement joins TRBV7-9 to TRBJ1-2; D remains ambiguous. This CDR3 has 15 residues. Trimming took 1 base from V and 4 from J, leaving 13 bases between them. Germline loops: CDR1 SEHNR, CDR2 FQNEAQ (reference sequence). CDR3 amino acids: CASSLVGGTPYGYTF. The CDR3 bases that were read are TGTGCCAGCAGCTTAGTTGGCGGTACTCCCTATGGC.

This clone was detected ten times or more. The read ends 3 residues before the CDR3 terminus; that terminus is restored from the germline J gene. The chain couples TRBV28 to TRBJ2-7, with 10 bases identical to TRBD1. The CDR3 covers 16 residues. The junction had 5 bases not matched to a gene; V was cut back by 2 bases and J by 1 base. CDR1 is MDHEN, CDR2 SYDVKM, per germline. The CDR3: CASSLTTGGRSYEQYF. The DNA read from the CDR3 is TGTGCCAGCAGTTTAACGACAGGGGGCAGGTCCTACGAG.

The sample holds many counts of this clone. The DNA ends 3 residues before the CDR3 does, and the rest of the CDR3 is filled in from the germline J gene. The J gene is TRBJ1-1, the V gene TRBV13, with D perhaps TRBD1 (5 bases). V was trimmed by 5 bases and J by 6 bases, leaving 16 bases between them. The CDR3 is made up of 14 amino acids. The germline gives CDR1 PRHDT, CDR2 FYEKMQ (reference sequence). This CDR3 reads CASSPWTEGPEAFF. The CDR3 DNA, read in part, is TGTGCCAGCAGCCCCTGGACGGAGGGGCCTGAA.